These 4 T cell receptor beta chains share one sample of origin, sequenced in a study of control samples from healthy donors and cancer patients. Using immunoSEQ multiplex PCR, the repertoire was profiled, and TCRdb retains in-frame clones only, with some absent. Among tens of thousands of clones listed, 85% to 90% were seen once. Material: blood. The source is a woman between 50 and 59 years old in good health.

This chain uses TRBV12-3 or TRBV12-4 with TRBJ1-1, with no clear D. With 0 bases removed from V and 0 bases from J, the gap between germline ends came to 2 bases. The CDR3 runs to 13 residues. CDR3 sequence: CASSLAVNTEAFF. The CDR3 DNA follows: TGTGCCAGCAGTTTAGCGGTGAACACTGAAGCTTTCTTT.

This chain connects TRBV3-1 (or the pseudogene TRBV3-2) to TRBJ2-2, with D unresolved. This CDR3 spans 14 amino acids. The germline V and J ends were trimmed by 7 bases and 0 bases, with 9 bases remaining between them. CDR1 and CDR2 (germline): LGHDT, YNNKEL (reference sequence). Written as DNA, the CDR3 is TGTGCCAGCAAAACGGACCCGAACACCGGGGAGCTGTTTTTT. This codes for CASKTDPNTGELFF.

The rearrangement joins TRBV3-1 (or the pseudogene TRBV3-2) to TRBJ1-4, with D hard to call. V shed 1 base and J shed 13 bases, with 7 bases lying between them. The CDR3 is 11 amino acids. The germline CDR1 and CDR2 sequences are LGHDT and YNNKEL (reference sequence). The CDR3 DNA is TGTGCCAGCAGCCAAGGCTTGGGACTGTTTTTT. It encodes CASSQGLGLFF.

The genes are TRBV20-1 and TRBJ1-5, with D hard to call. CDR1 DFQATT and CDR2 SNEGSKA come from the germline V gene (reference sequence). The V end was cut by 3 bases, the J end by 5 bases, with 11 bases between. This CDR3 spans 13 amino acids. This CDR3 reads CSASSEGYQPQHF. The DNA for the CDR3 is TGCAGTGCTAGTTCTGAGGGCTATCAGCCCCAGCATTTT.